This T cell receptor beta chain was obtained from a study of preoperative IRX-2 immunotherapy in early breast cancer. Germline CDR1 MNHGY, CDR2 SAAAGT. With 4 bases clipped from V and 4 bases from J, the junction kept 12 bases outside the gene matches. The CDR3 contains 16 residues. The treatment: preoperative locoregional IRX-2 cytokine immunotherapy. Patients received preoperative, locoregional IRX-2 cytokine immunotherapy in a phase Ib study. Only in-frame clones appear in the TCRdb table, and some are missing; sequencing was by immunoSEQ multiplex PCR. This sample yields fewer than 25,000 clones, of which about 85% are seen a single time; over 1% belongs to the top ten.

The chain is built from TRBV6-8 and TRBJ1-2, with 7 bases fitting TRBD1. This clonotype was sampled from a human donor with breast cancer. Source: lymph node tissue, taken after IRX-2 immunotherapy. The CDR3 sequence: CASSSGTDYISYGYTF. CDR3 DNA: TGTGCCAGCAGTTCCGGGACAGATTATATTTCCTATGGCTACACCTTC.